A selection of T cell receptor beta chains follows, all from one sample in a study of T cell responses to AZD1222 COVID-19 vaccine. TCRdb's table, derived via immunoSEQ multiplex PCR, lists solely in-frame clones and lacks some. The table lists fewer than 90,000 clones, 75% to 95% of them singletons. The material was peripheral blood, obtained 28 days after the second AZD1222 dose. The source of these receptors is an adult who received the AZD1222 COVID-19 vaccine. The CDR3 runs from the conserved cysteine through the conserved F or W. The order of the fields is clone size, D gene, J gene, V gene, CDR3 DNA, CDR3 protein. D genes are given only for firm matches. Only part of the rows carry a size: once, few, many, or a class if the clone is expanded.

- - TRBJ1-6 TRBV7-9 TGTGCCAGCAGCTTAGTTGTGAATTCACCCCTCCACTTT CASSLVVNSPLHF
- - TRBJ1-3 TRBV7-9 TGTGCCAGCAGCTTAGTTTTTCTCTCTGGAAACACCATATATTTT CASSLVFLSGNTIYF
- - TRBJ2-7 TRBV15 TGTGCCACCAGCAGAGATCTAGGAAGCTACGAGCAGTACTTC CATSRDLGSYEQYF
- - TRBJ1-1 TRBV6-5 TGTGCCAGCAGTTACTCGAGGGTACTCCGGAACACTGAAGCTTTCTTT CASSYSRVLRNTEAFF
few - TRBJ1-5 TRBV18 TGTGCCAGCTCAACAGGGAACAATCAGCCCCAGCATTTT CASSTGNNQPQHF
- - TRBJ1-2 TRBV28 TGTGCCACCAGGGGACGGACCTATGGCTACACCTTC CATRGRTYGYTF
- - TRBJ2-1 TRBV5-1 TGCGCCAGCAGCGAGGGCAGGTGGGCCTCCTACAATGAGCAGTTCTTC CASSEGRWASYNEQFF
- - TRBJ2-1 TRBV30 TGTGCCTGGAGTCAAAAGCGGGATGAGCAGTTCTTC CAWSQKRDEQFF
- - TRBJ2-1 TRBV19 TGTGCCAGTAGTATTAGCAGTTCCAATGAGCAGTTCTTC CASSISSSNEQFF
once - TRBJ1-4 TRBV29-1 TGCAGCGTCCTGGACGGAGCTAATGAAAAACTGTTTTTT CSVLDGANEKLFF
- TRBD1 TRBJ2-7 TRBV18 TGTGCCAGCTCACCGGAGGACAGGATGCAATACGAGCAGTACTTC CASSPEDRMQYEQYF
- - TRBJ1-3 TRBV3-1/TRBV3-2 TGTGCCAGCAGCCATCAGGGAGGAGCCACCATATATTTT CASSHQGGATIYF
- - TRBJ2-1 TRBV19 TGTGCCAGTAGTCCACGCCCTTTCGGTAATGAGCAGTTCTTC CASSPRPFGNEQFF
- - TRBJ1-2 TRBV5-4 TGTGCCAGCAGCTTAGACTATGGCTACACCTTC CASSLDYGYTF
- - TRBJ2-1 TRBV28 TGTGCCAGCAGTCCGCGACGGAGGACTGGAACCTTTAATGAGCAGTTCTTC CASSPRRRTGTFNEQFF
- - TRBJ2-2 TRBV7-3 TGTGCCAGCAGTCCAGGGGGGGAGCTGTTTTTT CASSPGGELFF
- TRBD2 TRBJ2-1 TRBV19 TGTGCCAGTAGCCCGATAGCGGGGGGGCCGAATGAGCAGTTCTTC CASSPIAGGPNEQFF
- - TRBJ2-7 TRBV18 TGTGCCAGCTCATCTACAGGGGACTACTACGAGCAGTACTTC CASSSTGDYYEQYF
once - TRBJ1-1 TRBV28 TGTGCCAGCAGTTTATCCGAGGCTGAAGCTTTCTTT CASSLSEAEAFF
- TRBD2 TRBJ2-1 TRBV28 TGTGCCAGCAGTTCGAGCGGGAGGCCCCTCCATGAGCAGTTCTTC CASSSSGRPLHEQFF
- - TRBJ1-1 TRBV11-2 TGTGCCAGCAGCTTGTGGGTCACCCTAGGGACTGAAGCTTTCTTT CASSLWVTLGTEAFF
- - TRBJ2-7 TRBV2 TGTGCCAGCAGTGAAGGGACTCTAGCCTACGAGCAGTACTTC CASSEGTLAYEQYF
- TRBD1 TRBJ1-6 TRBV9 TGTGCCAGCAGCCCTGGACAGGGGTGGGACAATTCACCCCTCCACTTT CASSPGQGWDNSPLHF
- - TRBJ1-1 TRBV20-1 TGCAGTGCTAGAGCCCCACCTGAAGCTTTCTTT CSARAPPEAFF
- TRBD1 TRBJ2-2 TRBV4-2 TGTGCCAGCAGCTCAGGACAGGGGAACACCGGGGAGCTGTTTTTT CASSSGQGNTGELFF
- - TRBJ2-1 TRBV19 TGTGCCAGTAGTAGGGGCACAGACAATGAGCAGTTCTTC CASSRGTDNEQFF
- TRBD2 TRBJ2-1 TRBV2 TGTGCCAGCATTCGACTAGCAGTCAATGAGCAGTTCTTC CASIRLAVNEQFF